This record concerns one T cell receptor (beta chain) sequence. As yet, its antigen is unknown. TCRdb reprocessed the reads with MiXCR, giving one entry per CDR3 protein. The top ten hold about 90% of the sample, which has about 25,000 distinct CDR3 sequences, roughly 20% seen once. The source of the sample is a study of T cell repertoires in cytomegalovirus infection. The V gene lost 4 bases and the J gene lost 4 bases, with 5 bases spanning the gap. Germline V gives CDR1 SGDLS, CDR2 YYNGEE. This CDR3 has 11 amino acids. This chain uses TRBV9 with TRBJ1-1; no clear D. This TCR derives from a human donor in good health (CMV status not recorded). Some clones in this sample may be carry-over from other donors' samples. The sequences come from CD8+ T cells from cultured PBMCs, collected from culture after CMV antigen stimulation. The CDR3 region has the DNA TGTGCCAGCAGCCCGACCACTGAAGCTTTCTTT. The encoded protein is CASSPTTEAFF.